The sequence of this TCR beta chain was determined in a study of regulatory T cells in long-lasting Graves disease. TCR beta libraries were built with iRepertoire HTBI primers and Arm-PCR of CDR3 regions. TCRdb analysed the multiplex PCR reads with MiXCR anew, one entry per CDR3 protein. The table records 400,000 to 500,000 distinct CDR3 sequences, around 15% of them present only once. This sample's time point: newly diagnosed GD, antithyroid drugs for less than 3 months. From PBMCs, RNA was extracted and then used to make the TCR library. This clonotype showed up many times. The CDR3 is 13 residues long. V lost 4 bases, J lost 4 bases, and 11 bases lay in between. The V gene's germline CDR1 is GTSNPN and CDR2 SVGIG (reference sequence). The same sample was also used in a study of T cells in Graves' hyperthyroidism and ophthalmopathy. That publication notes: Absence of ophthalmopathy progression within 18 months defined stable Graves' hyperthyroidism.

J is TRBJ1-5 and V is TRBV30; D perhaps matches TRBD1 (6 bases). The receptor was derived from a woman aged 50 to 60 with Graves disease. Material: peripheral blood mononuclear cells (PBMCs), obtained at new diagnosis, from a patient treated with antithyroid drugs. CDR3 nucleotide sequence: TGTGCCTGGAACCGGGACATTAATCAGCCCCAGCATTTT. The encoded protein is CAWNRDINQPQHF.